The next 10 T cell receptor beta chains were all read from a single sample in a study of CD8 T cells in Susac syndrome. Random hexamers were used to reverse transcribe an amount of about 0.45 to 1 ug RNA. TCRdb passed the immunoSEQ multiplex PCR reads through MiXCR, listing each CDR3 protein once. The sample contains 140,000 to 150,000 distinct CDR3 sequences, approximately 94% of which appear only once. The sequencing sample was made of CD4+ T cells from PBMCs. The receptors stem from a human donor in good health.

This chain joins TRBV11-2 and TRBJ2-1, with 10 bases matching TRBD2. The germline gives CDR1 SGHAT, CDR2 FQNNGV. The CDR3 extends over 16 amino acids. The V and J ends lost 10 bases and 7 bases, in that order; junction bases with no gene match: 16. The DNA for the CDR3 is TGTGCCACTAGGGAGCGGGAGGGCCTTACTAGTAATGAGCAGTTCTTC. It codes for CATREREGLTSNEQFF.

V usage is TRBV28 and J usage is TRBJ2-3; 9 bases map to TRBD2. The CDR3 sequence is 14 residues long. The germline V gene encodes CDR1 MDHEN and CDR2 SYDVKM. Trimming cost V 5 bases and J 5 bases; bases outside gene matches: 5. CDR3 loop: CASSQREVRDTQYF. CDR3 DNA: TGTGCCAGCAGTCAGCGGGAGGTCAGAGATACGCAGTATTTT.

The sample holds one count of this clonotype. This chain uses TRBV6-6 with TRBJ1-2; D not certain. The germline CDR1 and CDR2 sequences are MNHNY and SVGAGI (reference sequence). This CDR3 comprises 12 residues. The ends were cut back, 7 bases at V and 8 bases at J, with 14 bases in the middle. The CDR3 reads CASTKTGNGYTF. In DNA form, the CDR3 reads TGTGCCAGCACCAAAACGGGGAACGGCTACACCTTC.

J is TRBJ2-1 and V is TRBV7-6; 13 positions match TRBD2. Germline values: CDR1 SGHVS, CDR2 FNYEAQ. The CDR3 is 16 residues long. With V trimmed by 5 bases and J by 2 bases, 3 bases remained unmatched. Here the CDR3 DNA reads TGTGCCAGCAGCACCGGGACTAGCGGGACCTACAATGAGCAGTTCTTC. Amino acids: CASSTGTSGTYNEQFF.

CDR3 loop: CSARDRALRWEQYF. Here the CDR3 DNA reads TGCAGTGCTAGAGATAGGGCACTAAGGTGGGAGCAGTACTTC. The gene calls are TRBV20-1 and TRBJ2-7; D ambiguous. This CDR3 is built from 14 residues. The V and J ends lost 0 bases and 7 bases respectively, with 16 bases between them. The germline V gene encodes CDR1 DFQATT and CDR2 SNEGSKA (reference sequence).

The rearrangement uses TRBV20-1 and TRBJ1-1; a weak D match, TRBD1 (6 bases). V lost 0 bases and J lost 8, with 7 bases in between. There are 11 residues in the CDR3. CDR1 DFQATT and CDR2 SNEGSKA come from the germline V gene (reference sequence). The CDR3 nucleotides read TGCAGTGCTAGAGACAGGGGCGAAGCTTTCTTT. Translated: CSARDRGEAFF.

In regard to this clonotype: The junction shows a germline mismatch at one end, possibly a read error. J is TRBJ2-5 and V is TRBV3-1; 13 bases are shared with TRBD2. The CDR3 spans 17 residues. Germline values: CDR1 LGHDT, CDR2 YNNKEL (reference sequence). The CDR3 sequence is CASSEDPGLAGTETQYF. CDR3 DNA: TGTGCCAGCAGCGAAGATCCGGGACTAGCGGGAACTGAGACCCAGTACTTC.

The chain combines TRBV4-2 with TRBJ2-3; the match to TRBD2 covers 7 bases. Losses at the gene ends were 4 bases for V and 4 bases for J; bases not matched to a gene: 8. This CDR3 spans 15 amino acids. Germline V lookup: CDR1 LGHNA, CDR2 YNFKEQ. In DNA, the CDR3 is TGTGCCAGCAGCCCCGGACTAGGTACCGCAGATACGCAGTATTTT. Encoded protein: CASSPGLGTADTQYF.

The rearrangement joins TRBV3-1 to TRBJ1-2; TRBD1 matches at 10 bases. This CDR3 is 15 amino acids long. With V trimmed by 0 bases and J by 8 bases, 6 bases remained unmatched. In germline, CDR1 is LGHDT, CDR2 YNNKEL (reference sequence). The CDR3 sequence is CASSQDPTGGRGYTF. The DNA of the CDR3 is TGTGCCAGCAGCCAAGATCCGACAGGGGGCCGGGGCTACACCTTC.

The CDR3 DNA reads as TGTGCCAGCAGCTTAGAAGTTTGGAAAAACATTCAGTACTTC. Amino acids: CASSLEVWKNIQYF. The chain is built from TRBV11-2 and TRBJ2-4; no clear D gene. V was pared by 0 bases and J by 4 bases, with 7 bases between. This CDR3 contains 14 residues. Germline V gene data show CDR1 as SGHAT and CDR2 as FQNNGV.